The 10 T cell receptor beta chains given below trace back to one sample, sequenced in a study. This table comes from immunoSEQ multiplex PCR, and its TCRdb copy is limited to in-frame clones, with some not included. The data show approximately 53,000 clones, with 85% to 95% seen just once and about 10% held by the top ten. Source material: PBMCs. The receptor set was obtained from a man aged 40-50 years with rheumatoid arthritis.

The chain uses TRBV28 and TRBJ1-2; D possibly corresponds to TRBD1 (6 bases). Per the germline V gene, CDR1 is MDHEN and CDR2 is SYDVKM. The CDR3 is 16 amino acids. V lost 5 bases, J lost 4 bases, and 20 bases lay in between. The CDR3 nucleotides read TGTGCCAGCAGTCTCATCCGAGGGGGGGGCAGCTATGGCTACACCTTC. Translation: CASSLIRGGGSYGYTF.

The J gene is TRBJ2-3, the V gene TRBV15, with D hard to call. V lost 4 bases to trimming and J lost 2 bases, with 4 bases between them. The length of the CDR3 is 12 residues. CDR1 is LNHNV, CDR2 YYDKDF, per germline (reference sequence). The CDR3 DNA reads TGTGCCACCAGCACCGACACAGATACGCAGTATTTT. Translating gives CATSTDTDTQYF.

V usage is TRBV12-5 and J usage is TRBJ1-5; D unresolved. CDR1 and CDR2 from the germline V gene are LGHNT and FRNRAP. Trimming stripped 2 bases from V and 1 base from J, with 0 bases between. The CDR3 covers 12 residues. The CDR3 region has the DNA TGTGCTAGTGGTTTGAGCAATCAGCCCCAGCATTTT. Translated, it gives CASGLSNQPQHF.

The CDR3 protein is CASSLLAGATDTQYF. Here the CDR3 DNA reads TGTGCCAGCAGTTTACTAGCGGGGGCAACAGATACGCAGTATTTT. The chain carries TRBV6-6 and TRBJ2-3; 11 bases agree with TRBD2. The CDR3 loop spans 15 amino acids. Germline values: CDR1 MNHNY, CDR2 SVGAGI (reference sequence). Trimming at V came to 4 bases and at J to 3 bases, leaving 3 bases not matched to a gene.

V and J are TRBV24-1 and TRBJ1-1; no clear D. The germline V gene has CDR1 KGHDR and CDR2 SFDVKD. Trimming removed 3 bases from V and 11 bases from J, with 18 bases in between. CDR3 length equals 14 residues. CDR3 loop: CATSDPRHPQGAFF. The CDR3 region has the DNA TGTGCCACCAGTGATCCCCGACACCCCCAAGGGGCTTTCTTT.

The rearrangement uses TRBV24-1 and TRBJ2-7; no clear D gene. V gave up 2 bases and J gave up 1 base, with 8 bases separating them. The length of the CDR3 is 14 residues. The germline V gene has CDR1 KGHDR and CDR2 SFDVKD. The chain's CDR3 is CATSDSRKSYEQYF. In DNA, the CDR3 is TGTGCCACCAGTGATTCCAGGAAGTCCTACGAGCAGTACTTC.

This rearrangement joins TRBV11-3 to TRBJ2-1; D may correspond to TRBD1 or TRBD2 (5 bases each). CDR1 and CDR2 from the germline V gene are SGHNT and YENEEA. V was pared by 2 bases and J by 10 bases, with 12 bases between. This CDR3 comprises 13 residues. The CDR3 DNA sequence: TGTGCCAGCAGCTTAAGAGGGGATGAAGAGCAGTTCTTC. It encodes CASSLRGDEEQFF.

In its sample, this clone was seen once. This chain links TRBV9 with TRBJ2-3; the match to TRBD2 covers 10 bases. Germline-derived CDR1 and CDR2 are SGDLS and YYNGEE. After removal of 0 bases from V and 4 bases from J, the junction contained 5 bases not matched to a gene. The CDR3 has 16 amino acids. This CDR3 reads CASSVAAGGASDTQYF. DNA of the CDR3: TGTGCCAGCAGCGTAGCAGCGGGGGGGGCGTCAGATACGCAGTATTTT.

This chain uses TRBV12-3 or TRBV12-4 with TRBJ1-2; 12 bases match TRBD1. Unmatched junction bases numbered 8, after V lost 6 bases and J lost 12 bases. The CDR3 extends over 13 amino acids. The CDR3 sequence is CASRPGDRGLHTF. CDR3 coding DNA: TGTGCCAGCAGGCCCGGGGACAGGGGGCTACACACCTTC.

This chain joins TRBV3-1 (or the pseudogene TRBV3-2) and TRBJ1-3; D gene unclear. This CDR3 contains 13 residues. V lost 1 base, J lost 4 bases, and 5 bases lay in between. CDR1 and CDR2 from the germline V gene are LGHDT and YNNKEL (reference sequence). CDR3: CASSQVGGNTIYF. CDR3 DNA sequence: TGTGCCAGCAGCCAAGTAGGAGGAAACACCATATATTTT.